This T cell receptor beta chain appears in the sequencing data of a study of cytomegalovirus exposure and HLA in healthy donors. Study overall: Within an early data release were 85 million or so unique TCRs drawn from HLA-typed donors. For the approximately 400 genotyped donors, more than 65% fell within the Caucasian-associated ancestry cluster.

In the PCR, 60 Vbeta and 13 Jbeta primers were used. The data were produced by immunoSEQ multiplex PCR, yet TCRdb's version contains in-frame clones alone and is incomplete. The sample yields fewer than 100,000 clones, over 60% seen once. Concerning this clone itself: Its antigen remains unidentified.

Findings of the study overall: Association of a missense DCLRE1C variant with TCR beta V- and J-gene trimming was reported in a later analysis. Later analysis suggested links between common viral pathogens and several top significant clusters.

J gave up 4 bases and V 5 bases, and 4 bases lay outside the gene matches. The germline V gene encodes CDR1 SEHNR and CDR2 FQNEAQ (reference sequence). There are 15 residues in the CDR3. The sample taken for sequencing was PBMCs. This chain joins TRBV7-9 and TRBJ2-7, with 14 bases aligning to TRBD2. The origin of this receptor is a female donor in good health and CMV-seronegative. The CDR3 is CASSLRTSGGYEQYF. The CDR3 DNA is TGTGCCAGCAGCCTACGGACTAGCGGGGGGTACGAGCAGTACTTC.